Below, one TCR beta chain is given with its context. Its specificity is not known. These data come from a study of shared clonotypes between healthy human individuals. Donors were healthy HIV-negative adults without recently reported acute infections or vaccinations. All donors were Caucasian adults living in Nashville, Tennessee. From CD4+ cells came CD45RA+ naive and CD45RA-negative memory subsets. Assay: immunoSEQ multiplex PCR; the TCRdb copy retains only in-frame clones and omits some. The data show roughly 2,500,000 clones, 93% seen once. Findings of the study overall: Larger estimated richness was generally seen in naive subsets than in memory subsets.

The germline V gene has CDR1 MNHEY and CDR2 SMNVEV (reference sequence). After removal of 0 bases from V and 8 bases from J, the junction contained 7 bases not matched to a gene. This CDR3 is 16 amino acids long. Input material: naive CD4+ T cells from PBMCs. The subset was: CD45RA+ positively selected. The chain has TRBV27 and TRBJ1-2; 12 nucleotides agree with TRBD1. The sequence came from a man between 18 and 29 years old in good health. Some clones in this sample may be carry-over from other donors' samples. The CDR3 DNA reads TGTGCCAGCAGTTTATCGGCCGGGACAGGGGGCTCGGGCTACACCTTC. This translates into CASSLSAGTGGSGYTF.